This is a list of T cell receptor beta chains from one sample in a study of blood T cell repertoires in COVID-19. Profiling relied on immunoSEQ multiplex PCR, and the TCRdb table lists in-frame clones only, not all of them. The sample has about 150,000 clones; around 78% are singletons. Input material: peripheral blood. All receptors come from an elderly man with acute or convalescent COVID-19. CDR3s include the opening cysteine and the closing phenylalanine or tryptophan. D genes are given only for firm matches. Expanded clones get a size class; other rows say once, few or many, or leave the size out.

cdr3_aa cdr3_nt clone_size d_call j_call v_call
CATSRDFGAQPQHF TGTGCCACCAGCAGAGATTTTGGGGCTCAGCCCCAGCATTTT - - TRBJ1-5 TRBV15
CASSITAGYEQFF TGTGCCAGTAGTATCACGGCAGGGTATGAGCAGTTCTTC - - TRBJ2-1 TRBV19
CAISIRYEQYF TGTGCCATCAGTATTCGCTACGAGCAGTACTTC - - TRBJ2-7 TRBV10-3
CASSGVSYRGYTF TGTGCCAGCAGCGGTGTCTCCTACAGGGGTTACACCTTC - TRBD1 TRBJ1-2 TRBV9
CAWSGGGNQPQHF TGTGCCTGGAGTGGGGGGGGGAATCAGCCCCAGCATTTT - - TRBJ1-5 TRBV30
CASRPVMRRDEQYF TGTGCCAGCAGGCCGGTAATGAGGCGGGACGAGCAGTACTTC - - TRBJ2-7 TRBV3-1/TRBV3-2
CASSLAATSNSPLHF TGCGCCAGCAGCTTGGCCGCGACATCTAATTCACCCCTCCACTTT many - TRBJ1-6 TRBV5-1
CASRLTGSTSPLHF TGTGCCAGCAGGCTCACAGGGAGTACTTCACCCCTCCACTTT - - TRBJ1-6 TRBV27
CASSLVATAPYGYTF TGTGCCAGCAGCTTAGTGGCTACAGCACCCTATGGCTACACCTTC - - TRBJ1-2 TRBV7-8
CASSEAGGKTYLSSGNTIYF TGTGCCAGCAGTGAAGCTGGGGGGAAAACCTATTTGAGCTCTGGAAACACCATATATTTT many - TRBJ1-3 TRBV6-1
CASSSGLFTQYF TGTGCCAGCAGTTCTGGACTTTTCACGCAGTATTTT few - TRBJ2-3 TRBV6-2/TRBV6-3
CASSHGTVEAFF TGTGCCAGCAGCCACGGGACAGTTGAAGCTTTCTTT - TRBD1 TRBJ1-1 TRBV11-2
CASSPLVNTGELFF TGTGCCAGCAGCCCACTAGTGAACACCGGGGAGCTGTTTTTT - - TRBJ2-2 TRBV7-9
CASSPKGQGLGTEAFF TGTGCCAGCTCACCAAAAGGACAGGGTTTGGGCACTGAAGCTTTCTTT once TRBD1 TRBJ1-1 TRBV18
CASSLQGTNEKLFF TGTGCCAGCAGTTTGCAGGGTACTAATGAAAAACTGTTTTTT - - TRBJ1-4 TRBV27
CATSDYRQGGETQYF TGTGCCACCAGTGATTATAGGCAGGGTGGGGAGACCCAGTACTTC - - TRBJ2-5 TRBV24-1
CASSGRGGSQETQYF TGTGCCAGTAGTGGGCGCGGGGGTTCCCAAGAGACCCAGTACTTC - TRBD2 TRBJ2-5 TRBV19
CASSLSLSYNEQFF TGTGCCAGCAGCTTGAGTCTATCCTACAATGAGCAGTTCTTC - - TRBJ2-1 TRBV5-4
CATSMDIYNEQFF TGTGCCACCAGCATGGACATTTACAATGAGCAGTTCTTC - - TRBJ2-1 TRBV15
CASRRGQDNQPQHF TGTGCCAGCAGACGGGGACAGGACAATCAGCCCCAGCATTTT - TRBD1 TRBJ1-5 TRBV28
CASSLSGTGGDTQYF TGTGCCAGCAGCTTATCGGGGACAGGAGGAGATACGCAGTATTTT - TRBD1 TRBJ2-3 TRBV7-6
CASSQGGVRDRQLFF TGTGCCAGCAGCCAAGGAGGGGTTCGGGACAGGCAACTGTTTTTT - TRBD1 TRBJ1-4 TRBV4-2
CASRDKSNYNEQFF TGTGCCAGCAGGGACAAAAGTAACTACAATGAGCAGTTCTTC once - TRBJ2-1 TRBV6-5
CASSPDRENGYTF TGTGCCAGCTCACCCGACAGGGAGAATGGCTACACCTTC - TRBD1 TRBJ1-2 TRBV18
CASSQSCKGTEDQPQHF TGCGCCAGCAGTCAATCTTGTAAAGGGACAGAGGATCAGCCCCAGCATTTT - TRBD1 TRBJ1-5 TRBV23-1
CASSPLGGRGITDTQYF TGCGCCAGCAGCCCGCTGGGCGGGCGGGGCATCACAGATACGCAGTATTTT - - TRBJ2-3 TRBV5-1
CASSLTSGGGETQYF TGTGCCAGCAGTCTAACTAGCGGGGGCGGAGAGACCCAGTACTTC - TRBD2 TRBJ2-5 TRBV25-1
CSSLGGDSTEAFF TGCAGCTCCTTAGGGGGGGATAGTACTGAAGCTTTCTTT - - TRBJ1-1 TRBV29-1
CASSSGTVYDGYTF TGTGCCAGCAGCTCGGGGACAGTCTATGATGGCTACACCTTC - TRBD1 TRBJ1-2 TRBV11-2
CASSLGQGGQPQHF TGTGCCAGCTCACTGGGACAGGGAGGTCAGCCCCAGCATTTT - TRBD1 TRBJ1-5 TRBV18
CASSQDQNRENTGELFF TGTGCCAGCAGCCAAGATCAAAACAGGGAGAACACCGGGGAGCTGTTTTTT - - TRBJ2-2 TRBV4-2
CASSSQGAKGEKLFF TGTGCCAGCAGCTCGCAGGGGGCGAAGGGTGAAAAACTGTTTTTT - TRBD1 TRBJ1-4 TRBV5-5
CASSSPADEQYF TGCGCCAGCAGCTCGCCGGCGGATGAGCAGTACTTC - - TRBJ2-7 TRBV5-1
CASFKQGLGRGNTIYF TGTGCCAGTTTTAAGCAGGGGTTGGGAAGAGGAAACACCATATATTTT once - TRBJ1-3 TRBV19
CASSLPGRGLNSPLHF TGTGCCAGCAGTTTACCGGGCAGGGGCTTAAATTCACCCCTCCACTTT once - TRBJ1-6 TRBV27
CASSLDGTSVYEQYF TGCGCCAGCAGCTTGGACGGGACTAGCGTCTACGAGCAGTACTTC - TRBD2 TRBJ2-7 TRBV5-1
CASSSGGERGYTF TGCGCCAGCAGCTCTGGGGGGGAGCGTGGCTACACCTTC - - TRBJ1-2 TRBV5-1
CATSRDKRYSGNTIYF TGTGCCACCAGCAGAGACAAGCGATACTCTGGAAACACCATATATTTT - - TRBJ1-3 TRBV15
CASSRDRGSNTEAFF TGTGCCAGCAGCCGAGACAGGGGATCGAACACTGAAGCTTTCTTT - TRBD1 TRBJ1-1 TRBV14
CASRGQGNTEAFF TGTGCCAGCAGGGGACAGGGTAACACTGAAGCTTTCTTT - TRBD1 TRBJ1-1 TRBV12-3/TRBV12-4